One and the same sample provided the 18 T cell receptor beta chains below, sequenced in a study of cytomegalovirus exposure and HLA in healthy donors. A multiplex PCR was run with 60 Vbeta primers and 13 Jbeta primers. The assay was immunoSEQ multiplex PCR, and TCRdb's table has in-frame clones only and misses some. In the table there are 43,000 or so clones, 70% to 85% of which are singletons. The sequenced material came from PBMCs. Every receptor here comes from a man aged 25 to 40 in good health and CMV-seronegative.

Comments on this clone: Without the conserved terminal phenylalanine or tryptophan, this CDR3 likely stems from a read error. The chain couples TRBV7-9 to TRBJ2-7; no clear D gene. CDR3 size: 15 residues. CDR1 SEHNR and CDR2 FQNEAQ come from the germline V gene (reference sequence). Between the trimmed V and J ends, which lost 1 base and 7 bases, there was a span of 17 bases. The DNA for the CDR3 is TGTGCCAGCAGCTTAGGGGGTACCCAGACCCGGGAGCAGTACTCC. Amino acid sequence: CASSLGGTQTREQYS.

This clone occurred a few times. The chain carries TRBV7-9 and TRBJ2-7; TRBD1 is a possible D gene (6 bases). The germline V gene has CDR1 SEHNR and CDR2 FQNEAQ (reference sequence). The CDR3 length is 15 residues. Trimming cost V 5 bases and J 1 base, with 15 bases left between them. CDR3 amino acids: CASSLTRDTSYEQYF. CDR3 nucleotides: TGTGCCAGCAGCCTCACCCGGGACACGTCCTACGAGCAGTACTTC.

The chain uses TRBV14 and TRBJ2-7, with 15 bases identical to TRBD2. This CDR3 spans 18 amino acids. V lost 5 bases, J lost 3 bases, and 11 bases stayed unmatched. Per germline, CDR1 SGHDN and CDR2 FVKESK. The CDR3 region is CASSMGLAGGPSHYEQYF. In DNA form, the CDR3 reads TGTGCCAGCAGCATGGGACTAGCGGGAGGTCCCTCACACTACGAGCAGTACTTC.

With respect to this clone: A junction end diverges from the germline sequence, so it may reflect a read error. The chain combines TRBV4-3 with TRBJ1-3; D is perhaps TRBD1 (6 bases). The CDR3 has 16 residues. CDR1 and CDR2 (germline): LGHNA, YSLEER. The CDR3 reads CASSQGTALSGNTIYF. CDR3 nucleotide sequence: TGCGCCAGCAGCCAAGGGACAGCGCTCTCTGGCAACACCATATATTTT.

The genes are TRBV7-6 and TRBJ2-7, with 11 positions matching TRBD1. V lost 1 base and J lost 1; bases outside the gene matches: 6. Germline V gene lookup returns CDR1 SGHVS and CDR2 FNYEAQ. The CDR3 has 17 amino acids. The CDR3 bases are TGTGCCAGCAGCTTAGAAACCGGGACAGGGGGGTCCTACGAGCAGTACTTC. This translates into CASSLETGTGGSYEQYF. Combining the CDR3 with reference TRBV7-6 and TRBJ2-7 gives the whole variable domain GAGVSQSPRYKVTKRGQDVALRCDPISGHVSLYWYRQALGQGPEFLTYFNYEAQQDKSGLPNDRFSAERPEGSISTLTIQRTEQRDSAMYRCASSLETGTGGSYEQYFGPGTRLTVT.

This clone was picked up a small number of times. CDR3 in amino acids: CASSQGATNEKLFF. CDR3 nucleotides: TGTGCCAGCAGCCAGGGGGCAACTAATGAAAAACTGTTTTTT. This rearrangement joins TRBV7-2 to TRBJ1-4; 7 bases align to TRBD1. The germline V gene has CDR1 SGHTA and CDR2 FQGNSA. The J segment lost 0 bases and the V segment lost 5 bases, leaving 0 bases of the junction unmatched. There are 14 residues in the CDR3.

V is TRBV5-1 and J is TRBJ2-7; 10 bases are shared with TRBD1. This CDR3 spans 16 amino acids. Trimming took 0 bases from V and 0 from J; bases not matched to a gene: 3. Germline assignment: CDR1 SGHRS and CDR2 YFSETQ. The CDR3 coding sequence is TGCGCCAGCAGCTTGGATAGGACAGGGGGCTCCTACGAGCAGTACTTC. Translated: CASSLDRTGGSYEQYF.

The chain's CDR3 is CASSALAGWDNEQFF. The CDR3 nucleotides are TGTGCCAGCAGTGCATTAGCGGGATGGGACAATGAGCAGTTCTTC. The V and J genes are TRBV25-1 and TRBJ2-1; 8 bases are shared with TRBD2. V lost 4 bases, J lost 5 bases, and 7 bases stayed unmatched. There are 15 residues in the CDR3. The germline V gene has CDR1 MGHDK and CDR2 SYGVNS.

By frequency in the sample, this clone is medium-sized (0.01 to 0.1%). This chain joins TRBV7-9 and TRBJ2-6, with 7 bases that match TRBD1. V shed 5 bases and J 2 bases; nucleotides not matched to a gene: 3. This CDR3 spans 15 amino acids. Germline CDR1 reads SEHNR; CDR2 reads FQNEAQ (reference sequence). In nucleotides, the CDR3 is TGTGCCAGCAGCACCCAGGGGGCTGGGGCCAACGTCCTGACTTTC. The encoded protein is CASSTQGAGANVLTF.

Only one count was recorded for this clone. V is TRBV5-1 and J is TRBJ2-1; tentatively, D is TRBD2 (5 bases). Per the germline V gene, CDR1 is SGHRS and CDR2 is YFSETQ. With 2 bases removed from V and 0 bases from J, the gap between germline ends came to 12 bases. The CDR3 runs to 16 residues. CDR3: CASSFRGTSSYNEQFF. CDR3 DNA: TGCGCCAGCAGCTTCCGGGGTACGAGCTCCTACAATGAGCAGTTCTTC.

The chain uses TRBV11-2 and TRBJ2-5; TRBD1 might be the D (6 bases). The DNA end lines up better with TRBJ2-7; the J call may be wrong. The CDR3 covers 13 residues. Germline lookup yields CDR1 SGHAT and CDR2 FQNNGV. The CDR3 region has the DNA TGTGCCAGCAGCTTAGCGACAGGTTACGAGCAGTACTTC. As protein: CASSLATGYEQYF.

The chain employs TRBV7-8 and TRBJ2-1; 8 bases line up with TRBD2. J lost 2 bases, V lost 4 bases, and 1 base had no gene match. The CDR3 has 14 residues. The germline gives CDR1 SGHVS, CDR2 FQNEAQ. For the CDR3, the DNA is TGTGCCAGCAGCTCCGGGAGGGCCTACAATGAGCAGTTCTTC. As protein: CASSSGRAYNEQFF.

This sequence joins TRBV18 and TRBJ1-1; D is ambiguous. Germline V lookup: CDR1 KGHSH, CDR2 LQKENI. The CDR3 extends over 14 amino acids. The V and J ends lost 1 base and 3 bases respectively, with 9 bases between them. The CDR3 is CASSPLRVYTEAFF. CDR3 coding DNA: TGTGCCAGCTCACCACTCCGGGTTTACACTGAAGCTTTCTTT.

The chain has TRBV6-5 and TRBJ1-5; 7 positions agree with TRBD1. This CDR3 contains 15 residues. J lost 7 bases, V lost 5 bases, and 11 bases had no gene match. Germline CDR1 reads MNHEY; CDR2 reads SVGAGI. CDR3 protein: CASSTKGQKGQPQHF. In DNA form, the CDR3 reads TGTGCCAGCAGTACCAAGGGACAGAAGGGCCAGCCCCAGCATTTT.

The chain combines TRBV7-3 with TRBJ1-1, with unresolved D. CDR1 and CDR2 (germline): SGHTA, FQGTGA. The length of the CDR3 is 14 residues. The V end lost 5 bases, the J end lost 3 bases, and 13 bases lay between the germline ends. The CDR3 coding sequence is TGTGCCAGCAGCGACTGGAGGCTAGACACTGAAGCTTTCTTT. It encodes CASSDWRLDTEAFF.

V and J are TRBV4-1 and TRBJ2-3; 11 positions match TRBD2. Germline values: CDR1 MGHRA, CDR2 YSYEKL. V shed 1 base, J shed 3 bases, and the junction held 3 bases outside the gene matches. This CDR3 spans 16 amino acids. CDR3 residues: CASSQGGLAATDTQYF. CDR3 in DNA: TGCGCCAGCAGCCAAGGGGGACTAGCGGCAACAGATACGCAGTATTTT.

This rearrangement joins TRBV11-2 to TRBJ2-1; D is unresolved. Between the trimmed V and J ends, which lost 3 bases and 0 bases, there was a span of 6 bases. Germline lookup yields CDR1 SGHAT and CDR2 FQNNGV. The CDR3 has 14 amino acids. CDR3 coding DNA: TGTGCCAGCAGCTTTGGGCTCTCCTACAATGAGCAGTTCTTC. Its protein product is CASSFGLSYNEQFF.

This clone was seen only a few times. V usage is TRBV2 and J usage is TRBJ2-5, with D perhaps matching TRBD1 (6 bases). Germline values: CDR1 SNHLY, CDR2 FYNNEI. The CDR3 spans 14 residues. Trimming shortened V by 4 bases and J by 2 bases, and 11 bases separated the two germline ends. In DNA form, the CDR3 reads TGTGCCAGCAGTGCCGACAGGACACAAGAGACCCAGTACTTC. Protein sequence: CASSADRTQETQYF. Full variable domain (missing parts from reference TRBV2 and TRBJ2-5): EPEVTQTPSHQVTQMGQEVILRCVPISNHLYFYWYRQILGQKVEFLVSFYNNEISEKSEIFDDQFSVERPDGSNFTLKIRSTKLEDSAMYFCASSADRTQETQYFGPGTRLLVL.